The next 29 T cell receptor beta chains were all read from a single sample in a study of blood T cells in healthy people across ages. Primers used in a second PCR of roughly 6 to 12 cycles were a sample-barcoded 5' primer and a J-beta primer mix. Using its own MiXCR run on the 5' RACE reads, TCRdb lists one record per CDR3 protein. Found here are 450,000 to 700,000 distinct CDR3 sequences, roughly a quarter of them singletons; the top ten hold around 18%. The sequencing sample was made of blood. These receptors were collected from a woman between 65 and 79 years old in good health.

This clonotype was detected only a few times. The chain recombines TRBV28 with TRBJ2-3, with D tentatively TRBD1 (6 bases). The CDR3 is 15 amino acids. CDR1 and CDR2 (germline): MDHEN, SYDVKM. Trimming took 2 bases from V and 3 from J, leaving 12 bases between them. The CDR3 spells CASSLIRGGTDTQYF. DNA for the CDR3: TGTGCCAGCAGTTTAATCAGGGGCGGGACAGATACGCAGTATTTT.

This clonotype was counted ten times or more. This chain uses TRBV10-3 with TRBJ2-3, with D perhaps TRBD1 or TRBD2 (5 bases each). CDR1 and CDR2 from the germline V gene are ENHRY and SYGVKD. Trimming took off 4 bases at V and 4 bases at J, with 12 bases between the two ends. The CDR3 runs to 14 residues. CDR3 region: CAISAQQGPDTQYF. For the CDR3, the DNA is TGTGCCATCAGTGCGCAGCAGGGACCAGATACGCAGTATTTT.

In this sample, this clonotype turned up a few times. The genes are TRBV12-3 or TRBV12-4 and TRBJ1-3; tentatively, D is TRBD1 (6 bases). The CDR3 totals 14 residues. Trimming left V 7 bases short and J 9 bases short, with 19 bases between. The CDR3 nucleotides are TGTGCCAGCACCCCCAGCAGGGGAATTGGCACCATATATTTT. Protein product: CASTPSRGIGTIYF.

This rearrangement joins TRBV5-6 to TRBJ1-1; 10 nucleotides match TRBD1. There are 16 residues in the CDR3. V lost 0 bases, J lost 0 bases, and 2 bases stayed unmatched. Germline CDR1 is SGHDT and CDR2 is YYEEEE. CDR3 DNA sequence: TGTGCCAGCAGCTTGGGGGACAGGGGTTTGAACACTGAAGCTTTCTTT. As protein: CASSLGDRGLNTEAFF.

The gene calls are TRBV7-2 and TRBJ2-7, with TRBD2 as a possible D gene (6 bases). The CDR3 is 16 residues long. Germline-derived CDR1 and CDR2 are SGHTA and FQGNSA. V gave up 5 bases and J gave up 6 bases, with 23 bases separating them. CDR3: CASSQGRGRPLLEQYF. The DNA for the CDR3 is TGTGCCAGCAGCCAAGGCCGGGGGAGACCGCTACTCGAGCAGTACTTC.

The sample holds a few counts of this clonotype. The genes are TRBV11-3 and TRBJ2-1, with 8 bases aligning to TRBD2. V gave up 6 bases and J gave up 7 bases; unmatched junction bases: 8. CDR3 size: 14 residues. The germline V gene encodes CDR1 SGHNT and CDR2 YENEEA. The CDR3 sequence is CASRTRGGTNEQFF. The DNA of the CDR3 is TGTGCCAGCAGAACCCGCGGGGGGACTAATGAGCAGTTCTTC.

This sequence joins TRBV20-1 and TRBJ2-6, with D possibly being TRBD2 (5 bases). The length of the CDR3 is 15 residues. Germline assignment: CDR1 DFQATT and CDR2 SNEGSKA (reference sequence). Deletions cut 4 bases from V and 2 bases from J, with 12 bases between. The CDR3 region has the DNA TGCAGTGCTAACGCTCGGGGTCCTGGGGCCAACGTCCTGACTTTC. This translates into CSANARGPGANVLTF.

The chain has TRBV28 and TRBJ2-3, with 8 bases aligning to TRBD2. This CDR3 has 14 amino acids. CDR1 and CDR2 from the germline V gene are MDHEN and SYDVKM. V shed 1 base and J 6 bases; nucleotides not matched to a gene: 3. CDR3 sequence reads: CASSLFTSGDTQYF. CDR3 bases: TGTGCCAGCAGTTTATTCACTAGCGGCGATACGCAGTATTTT.

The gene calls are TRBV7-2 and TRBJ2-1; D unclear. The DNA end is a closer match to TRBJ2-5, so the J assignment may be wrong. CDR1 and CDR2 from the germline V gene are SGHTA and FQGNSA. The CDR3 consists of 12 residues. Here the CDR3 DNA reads TGTGCCAGCAGCCTAACAACCGAGACCCAGTACTTC. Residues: CASSLTTETQYF.

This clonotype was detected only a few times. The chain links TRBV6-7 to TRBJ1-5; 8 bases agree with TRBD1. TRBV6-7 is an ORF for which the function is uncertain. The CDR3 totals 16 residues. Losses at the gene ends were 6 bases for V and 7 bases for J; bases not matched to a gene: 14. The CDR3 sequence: CASSLLVRGRRQPQHF. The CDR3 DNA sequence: TGTGCCAGCAGCCTCCTAGTCAGGGGGCGCCGGCAGCCCCAGCATTTT.

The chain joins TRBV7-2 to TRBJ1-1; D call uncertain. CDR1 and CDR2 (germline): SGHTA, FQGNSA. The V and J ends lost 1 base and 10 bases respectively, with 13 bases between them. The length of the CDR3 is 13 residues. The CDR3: CASSLEGVLGAFF. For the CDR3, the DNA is TGTGCCAGCAGCTTAGAAGGCGTCCTCGGAGCTTTCTTT.

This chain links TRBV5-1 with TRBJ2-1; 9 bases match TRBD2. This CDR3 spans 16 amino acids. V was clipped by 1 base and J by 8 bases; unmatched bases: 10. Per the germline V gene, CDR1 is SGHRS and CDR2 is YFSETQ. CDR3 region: CASSLRRLAVYDEQFF. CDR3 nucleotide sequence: TGCGCCAGCAGCTTGAGACGACTAGCGGTTTACGATGAGCAGTTCTTC.

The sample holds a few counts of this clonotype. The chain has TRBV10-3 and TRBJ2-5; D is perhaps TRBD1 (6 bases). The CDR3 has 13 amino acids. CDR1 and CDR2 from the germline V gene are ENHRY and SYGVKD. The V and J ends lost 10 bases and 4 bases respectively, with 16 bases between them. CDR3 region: CATGIGGPETQYF. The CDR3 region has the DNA TGTGCCACCGGAATAGGGGGTCCAGAGACCCAGTACTTC.

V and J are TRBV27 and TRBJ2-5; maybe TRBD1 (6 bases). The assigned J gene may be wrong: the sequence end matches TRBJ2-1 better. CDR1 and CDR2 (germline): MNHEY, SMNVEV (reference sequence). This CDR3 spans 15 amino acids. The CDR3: CASSLARDIYNEQFF. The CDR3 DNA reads TGTGCCAGCAGTTTGGCCAGGGACATTTACAATGAGCAGTTCTTC.

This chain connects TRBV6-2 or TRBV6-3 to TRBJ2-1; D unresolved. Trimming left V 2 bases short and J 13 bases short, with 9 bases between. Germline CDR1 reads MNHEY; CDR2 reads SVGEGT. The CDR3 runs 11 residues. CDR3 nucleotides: TGTGCCAGCAGTTACGCCTGGAATCAGTTCTTC. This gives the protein CASSYAWNQFF.

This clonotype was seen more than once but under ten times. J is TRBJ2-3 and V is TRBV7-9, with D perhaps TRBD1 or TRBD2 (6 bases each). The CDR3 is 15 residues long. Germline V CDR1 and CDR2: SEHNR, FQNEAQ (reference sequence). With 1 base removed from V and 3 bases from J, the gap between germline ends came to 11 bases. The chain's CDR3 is CASSLGGAMTDTQYF. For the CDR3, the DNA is TGTGCCAGCAGCTTAGGGGGGGCAATGACAGATACGCAGTATTTT.

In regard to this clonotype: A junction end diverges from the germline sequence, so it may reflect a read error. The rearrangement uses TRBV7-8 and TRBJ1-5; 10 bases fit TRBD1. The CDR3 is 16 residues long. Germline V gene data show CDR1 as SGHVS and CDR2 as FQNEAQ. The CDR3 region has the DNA TGTGCCAGCACCTTAGGGGACAGGGGATTCAATCAGCCCCAGCATTTT. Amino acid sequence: CASTLGDRGFNQPQHF.

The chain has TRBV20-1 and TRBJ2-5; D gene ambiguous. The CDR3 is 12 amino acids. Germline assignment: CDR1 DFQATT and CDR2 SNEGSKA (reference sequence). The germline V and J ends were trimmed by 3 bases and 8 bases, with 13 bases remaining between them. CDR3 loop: CSASTLDTTQYF. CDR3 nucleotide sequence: TGCAGTGCTAGCACTCTTGACACAACCCAGTACTTC.

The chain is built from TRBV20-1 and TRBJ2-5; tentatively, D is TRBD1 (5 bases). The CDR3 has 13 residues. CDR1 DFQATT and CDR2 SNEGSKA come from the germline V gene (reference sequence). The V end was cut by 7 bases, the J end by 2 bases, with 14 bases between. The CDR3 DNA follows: TGCAGTGTCGCGGACACCCTACAAGAGACCCAGTACTTC. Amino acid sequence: CSVADTLQETQYF.

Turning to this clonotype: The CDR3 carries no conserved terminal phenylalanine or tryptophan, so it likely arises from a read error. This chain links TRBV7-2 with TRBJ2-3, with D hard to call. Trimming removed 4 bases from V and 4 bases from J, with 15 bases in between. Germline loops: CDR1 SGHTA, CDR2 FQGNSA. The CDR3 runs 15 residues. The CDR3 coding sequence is TGTGCCAGCAGCTCACCTCAGCAGGCGTCAGATACGCAGTATCTT. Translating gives CASSSPQQASDTQYL.

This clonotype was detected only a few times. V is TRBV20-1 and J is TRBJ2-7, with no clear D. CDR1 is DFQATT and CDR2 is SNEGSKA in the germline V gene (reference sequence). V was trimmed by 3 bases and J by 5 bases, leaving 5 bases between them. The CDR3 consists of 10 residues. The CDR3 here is CSASGDEQYF. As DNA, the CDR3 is TGCAGTGCTAGCGGCGACGAGCAGTACTTC.

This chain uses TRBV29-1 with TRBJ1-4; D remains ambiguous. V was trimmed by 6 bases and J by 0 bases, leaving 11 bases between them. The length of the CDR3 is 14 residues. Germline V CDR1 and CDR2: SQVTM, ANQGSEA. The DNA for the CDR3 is TGCAGCGTCCCCTCCGGGGCAACTAATGAAAAACTGTTTTTT. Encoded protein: CSVPSGATNEKLFF. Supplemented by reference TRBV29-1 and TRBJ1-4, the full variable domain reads SAVISQKPSRDICQRGTSLTIQCQVDSQVTMMFWYRQQPGQSLTLIATANQGSEATYESGFVIDKFPISRPNLTFSTLTVSNMSPEDSSIYLCSVPSGATNEKLFFGSGTQLSVL.

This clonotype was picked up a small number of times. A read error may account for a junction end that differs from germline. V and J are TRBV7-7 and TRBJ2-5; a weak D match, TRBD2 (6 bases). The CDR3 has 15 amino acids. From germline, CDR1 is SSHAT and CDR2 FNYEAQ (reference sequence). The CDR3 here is CASSLAATFQETQYF. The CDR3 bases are TGTGCTAGCAGCTTAGCGGCGACATTTCAAGAGACCCAGTACTTC.

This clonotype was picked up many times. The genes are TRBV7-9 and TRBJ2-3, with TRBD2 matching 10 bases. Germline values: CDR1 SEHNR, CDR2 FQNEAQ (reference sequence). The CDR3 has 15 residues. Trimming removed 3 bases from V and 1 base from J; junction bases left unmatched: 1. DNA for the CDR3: TGTGCCAGCAGCTTTCTAGCGGGGGGCACAGATACGCAGTATTTT. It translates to CASSFLAGGTDTQYF.

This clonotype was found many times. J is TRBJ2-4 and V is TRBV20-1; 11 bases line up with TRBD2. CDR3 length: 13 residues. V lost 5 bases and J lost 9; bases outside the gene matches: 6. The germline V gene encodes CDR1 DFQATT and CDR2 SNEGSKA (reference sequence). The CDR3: CSAPSGTSGIQYF. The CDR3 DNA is TGCAGTGCTCCCTCCGGGACTAGCGGCATTCAGTACTTC.

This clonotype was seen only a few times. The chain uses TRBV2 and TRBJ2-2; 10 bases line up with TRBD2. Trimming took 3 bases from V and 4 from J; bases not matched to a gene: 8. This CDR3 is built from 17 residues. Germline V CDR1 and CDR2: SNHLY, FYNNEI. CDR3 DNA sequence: TGTGCCAGCAGTGACGAGCGGGGGGGCCCCGGCACCGGGGAGCTGTTTTTT. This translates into CASSDERGGPGTGELFF.

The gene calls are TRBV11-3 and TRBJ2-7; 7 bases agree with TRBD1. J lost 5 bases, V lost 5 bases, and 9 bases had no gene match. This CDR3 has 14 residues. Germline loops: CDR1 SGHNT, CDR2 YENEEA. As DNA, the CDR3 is TGTGCCAGCAGCCAACGACAGGGTTTCAACGAGCAGTACTTC. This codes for CASSQRQGFNEQYF.

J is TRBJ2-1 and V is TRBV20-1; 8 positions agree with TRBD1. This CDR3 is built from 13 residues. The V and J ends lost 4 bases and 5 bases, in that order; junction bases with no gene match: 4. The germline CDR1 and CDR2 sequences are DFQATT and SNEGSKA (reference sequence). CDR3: CSATTTGDNEQFF. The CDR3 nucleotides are TGCAGTGCTACCACGACAGGGGACAATGAGCAGTTCTTC.

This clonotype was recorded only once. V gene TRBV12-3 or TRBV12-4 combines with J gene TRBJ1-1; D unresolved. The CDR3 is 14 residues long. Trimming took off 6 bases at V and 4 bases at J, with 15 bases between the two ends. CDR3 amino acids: CASSWVGEGTEAFF. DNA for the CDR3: TGTGCCAGCAGCTGGGTAGGCGAGGGCACTGAAGCTTTCTTT.